A selection of T cell receptor beta chains follows, all from one sample in a study of response to subunit inactivated influenza vaccine. TCRdb used MiXCR to reprocess the RT-PCR reads, holding one entry per CDR3 protein. The data hold 550,000 to 800,000 distinct CDR3 sequences, with roughly 13% observed a single time. The sample here was PBMCs from blood, taken around two weeks before vaccination. These receptors all stem from a man in his fifties who received an inactivated influenza vaccine. CDR3s include the opening cysteine and the closing phenylalanine or tryptophan. Each record gives: clone size, V gene, J gene, D gene, CDR3 protein, CDR3 DNA. The D gene is left open where the match is weak. Size values are once, few and many counts, or a class for expanded clones, and some rows have none.

NA	TRBV7-2	TRBJ2-3	NA	CASSLAGAGLSTDTQYF	TGTGCCAGCAGCTTAGCGGGTGCGGGGTTAAGCACAGATACGCAGTATTTT
few	TRBV28	TRBJ1-5	NA	CASRLSGGSNQPQHF	TGTGCCAGCAGACTTAGCGGGGGTAGCAATCAGCCCCAGCATTTT
few	TRBV6-2/TRBV6-3	TRBJ1-1	NA	CASSYGPGLRAFF	TGTGCCAGCAGTTACGGTCCGGGTCTCAGAGCTTTCTTT
NA	TRBV7-9	TRBJ2-1	NA	CASSLFQGRGNEQFF	TGTGCCAGCAGCTTATTTCAGGGACGGGGCAATGAGCAGTTCTTC
few	TRBV5-1	TRBJ2-6	NA	CASNRGGKAGANVLTF	TGCGCCAGCAACCGTGGTGGTAAGGCTGGGGCCAACGTCCTGACTTTC
NA	TRBV7-2	TRBJ2-1	TRBD2	CASSSDGTSGPLLVF	TGTGCCAGCAGCTCCGACGGGACTAGCGGGCCGTTGTTGGTCTTC
few	TRBV7-9	TRBJ1-2	TRBD1	CASSSGNRGHNYGYTF	TGTGCCAGCAGCTCGGGAAACAGGGGCCACAACTATGGCTACACCTTC
NA	TRBV29-1	TRBJ2-7	NA	CTPEGSYEQYF	TGCACCCCGGAGGGCTCCTACGAGCAGTACTTC
NA	TRBV7-9	TRBJ1-2	NA	CASSLAGGLLGYTF	TGTGCCAGCAGCTTAGCGGGGGGACTGTTGGGCTACACCTTC
few	TRBV27	TRBJ2-5	NA	CASSFQSGYQETQYF	TGTGCCAGCAGTTTCCAGTCGGGGTACCAAGAGACCCAGTACTTC
NA	TRBV6-2/TRBV6-3	TRBJ2-1	TRBD2	CASSYNLAGGTGNEQFF	TGTGCCAGCAGTTACAACTTAGCGGGGGGGACTGGTAATGAGCAGTTCTTC
few	TRBV5-1	TRBJ1-6	TRBD1	CASSPGQDNSPLHF	TGCGCCAGCAGCCCCGGACAGGATAATTCACCCCTCCACTTT
NA	TRBV28	TRBJ1-1	TRBD1	CASSNSGGFAAFF	TGTGCCAGCAGTAATTCAGGGGGCTTTGCTGCTTTCTTT
NA	TRBV12-3/TRBV12-4	TRBJ2-7	NA	CASSLYRVNEQYF	TGTGCCAGCAGTTTATACAGGGTCAACGAGCAGTACTTC
NA	TRBV4-2	TRBJ1-1	NA	CASSQEWVGGPFEAFF	TGTGCCAGCAGCCAAGAATGGGTTGGAGGCCCATTTGAAGCTTTCTTT
NA	TRBV7-2	TRBJ1-2	TRBD1	CASSFNRGRNGYTF	TGTGCCAGCAGCTTTAACAGGGGGCGTAATGGCTACACCTTC
many	TRBV5-1	TRBJ2-7	NA	CASSLDVEKSGSYEQYF	TGCGCCAGCAGCTTGGATGTAGAGAAGAGCGGCTCCTACGAGCAGTACTTC
NA	TRBV5-4	TRBJ1-1	NA	CASKLQQGSREAFF	TGTGCCAGCAAACTCCAACAGGGCAGCCGTGAAGCTTTCTTT
NA	TRBV7-6	TRBJ2-1	TRBD2	CASSLGPSGSFGSAEQFF	TGTGCCAGCAGCTTAGGGCCTAGCGGGAGTTTTGGGAGTGCTGAGCAGTTCTTC
few	TRBV5-1	TRBJ2-6	TRBD2	CASSPDGGGSGANVLTF	TGCGCCAGCAGCCCCGACGGCGGGGGCTCTGGGGCCAACGTCCTGACTTTC
NA	TRBV12-3/TRBV12-4	TRBJ1-5	TRBD1	CASKLGTGNQPQHF	TGTGCCAGCAAACTAGGGACAGGGAATCAGCCCCAGCATTTT
NA	TRBV5-6	TRBJ2-4	TRBD1	CASSFGQTGIQYF	TGTGCCAGCAGCTTCGGGCAGACAGGGATTCAGTACTTC
NA	TRBV20-1	TRBJ2-2	TRBD2	CSARPSGASDAGELFF	TGCAGTGCTAGGCCGAGCGGGGCTTCTGACGCCGGGGAGCTGTTTTTT
NA	TRBV6-2/TRBV6-3	TRBJ2-1	TRBD2	CASSYSGLAGEGQFF	TGTGCCAGCAGTTACTCGGGGCTAGCGGGAGAAGGGCAGTTCTTC
few	TRBV5-6	TRBJ2-7	NA	CASSSGGRTTYEQYF	TGTGCCAGCAGCTCGGGGGGCAGGACTACCTACGAGCAGTACTTC
few	TRBV7-8	TRBJ2-1	TRBD2	CASSLWWLAGGFEQFF	TGTGCCAGCAGCTTATGGTGGCTAGCGGGAGGTTTTGAGCAGTTCTTC
many	TRBV12-3/TRBV12-4	TRBJ1-2	NA	CASSLALTGNYGYTF	TGTGCCAGCAGTTTAGCATTAACAGGGAACTATGGCTACACCTTC
NA	TRBV19	TRBJ1-2	NA	CASSSFGASYGYTF	TGTGCCAGTAGTAGCTTCGGGGCAAGCTATGGCTACACCTTC
few	TRBV12-3/TRBV12-4	TRBJ1-4	NA	CASSPQGRLSGKLFF	TGTGCCAGCAGCCCTCAGGGGAGGTTAAGCGGAAAACTGTTTTTT
NA	TRBV19	TRBJ2-7	NA	CASVSPGDSYEQYF	TGTGCCAGTGTGTCCCCAGGGGATTCCTACGAGCAGTACTTC
NA	TRBV15	TRBJ2-5	NA	CATSGRQKETQYF	TGTGCCACCAGCGGGCGGCAGAAAGAGACCCAGTACTTC
NA	TRBV28	TRBJ2-4	TRBD2	CASSATSGKYAIQYF	TGTGCCAGCAGTGCTACTAGCGGGAAGTACGCCATTCAGTACTTC
many	TRBV16	TRBJ1-5	NA	CASSPGQGNNQPQHF	TGTGCCAGCAGCCCCGGGCAGGGTAACAATCAGCCCCAGCATTTT
NA	TRBV2	TRBJ2-1	NA	CASSEGLQFF	TGTGCCAGCAGTGAAGGTCTTCAGTTCTTC